This TCR beta chain is from a study of blood T cells in healthy people across ages. A J-beta primer mix and a sample-barcoded 5' primer were used in a second PCR of about 7 to 12 cycles. Via MiXCR, TCRdb re-called the 5' RACE reads, giving one row per CDR3 protein. The data contain roughly 680,000 distinct CDR3 sequences, more than 20% of them seen just once; the ten biggest clones take up roughly 3.7%. J was trimmed by 3 bases and V by 0 bases; bases with no gene match: 2. CDR1 and CDR2 from the germline V gene are SEHNR and FQNEAQ (reference sequence). The CDR3 extends over 15 amino acids. The TCR originated in a man between 70 and 80 years old in good health. Sequencing was done on a sample of blood. The chain couples TRBV7-9 to TRBJ2-3; TRBD2 matches at 8 bases. CDR3 coding DNA: TGTGCCAGCAGCTTAGCGACGGGAGGGACAGATACGCAGTATTTT. Protein: CASSLATGGTDTQYF.